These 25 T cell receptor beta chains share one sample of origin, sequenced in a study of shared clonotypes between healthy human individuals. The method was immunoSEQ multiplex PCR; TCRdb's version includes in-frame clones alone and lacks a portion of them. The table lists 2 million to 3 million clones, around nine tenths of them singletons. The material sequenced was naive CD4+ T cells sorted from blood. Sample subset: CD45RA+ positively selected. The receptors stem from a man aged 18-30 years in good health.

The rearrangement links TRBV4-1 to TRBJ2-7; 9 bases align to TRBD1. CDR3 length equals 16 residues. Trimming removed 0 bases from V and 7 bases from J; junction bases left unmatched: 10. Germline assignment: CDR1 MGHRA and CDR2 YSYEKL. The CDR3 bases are TGCGCCAGCAGCCAAGAGGAGACAGGGGGTTTTAGGGAGCAGTACTTC. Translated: CASSQEETGGFREQYF.

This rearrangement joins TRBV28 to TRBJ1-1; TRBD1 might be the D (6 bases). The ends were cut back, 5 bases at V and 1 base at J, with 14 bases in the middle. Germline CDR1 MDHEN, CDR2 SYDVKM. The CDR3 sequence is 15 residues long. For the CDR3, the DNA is TGTGCCAGCAGTCGCCCGCCAGGGGCGAACACTGAAGCTTTCTTT. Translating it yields CASSRPPGANTEAFF.

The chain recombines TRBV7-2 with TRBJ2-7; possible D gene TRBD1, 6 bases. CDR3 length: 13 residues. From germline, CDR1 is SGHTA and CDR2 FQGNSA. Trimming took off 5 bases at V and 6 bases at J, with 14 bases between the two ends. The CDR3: CASSPDQGFEQYF. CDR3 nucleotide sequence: TGTGCCAGCAGCCCGGACCAGGGGTTCGAGCAGTACTTC.

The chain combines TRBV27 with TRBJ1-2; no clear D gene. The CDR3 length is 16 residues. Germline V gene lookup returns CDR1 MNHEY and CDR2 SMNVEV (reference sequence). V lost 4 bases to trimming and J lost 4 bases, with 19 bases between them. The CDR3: CASSSTSSRWSYGYTF. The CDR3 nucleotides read TGTGCCAGCAGTTCGACATCGTCTAGGTGGTCCTATGGCTACACCTTC.

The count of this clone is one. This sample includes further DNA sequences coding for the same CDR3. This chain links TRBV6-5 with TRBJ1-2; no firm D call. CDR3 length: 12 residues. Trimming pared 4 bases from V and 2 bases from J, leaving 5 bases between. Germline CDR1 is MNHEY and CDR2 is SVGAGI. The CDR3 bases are TGTGCCAGCAGTTCGCGGAACTATGGCTACACCTTC. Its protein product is CASSSRNYGYTF.

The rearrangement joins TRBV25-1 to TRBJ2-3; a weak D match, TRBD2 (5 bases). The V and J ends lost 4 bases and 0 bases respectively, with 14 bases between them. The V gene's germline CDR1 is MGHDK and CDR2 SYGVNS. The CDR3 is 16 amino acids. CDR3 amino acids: CASSAALAASTDTQYF. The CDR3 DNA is TGTGCCAGCAGTGCGGCCCTAGCAGCTAGCACAGATACGCAGTATTTT.

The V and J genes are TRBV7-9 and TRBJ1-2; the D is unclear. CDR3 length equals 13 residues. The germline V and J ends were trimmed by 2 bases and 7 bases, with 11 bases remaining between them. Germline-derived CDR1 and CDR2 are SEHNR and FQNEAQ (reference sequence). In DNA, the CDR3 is TGTGCCAGCAGCTTAATTGAGGGATCTGGCTACACCTTC. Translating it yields CASSLIEGSGYTF.

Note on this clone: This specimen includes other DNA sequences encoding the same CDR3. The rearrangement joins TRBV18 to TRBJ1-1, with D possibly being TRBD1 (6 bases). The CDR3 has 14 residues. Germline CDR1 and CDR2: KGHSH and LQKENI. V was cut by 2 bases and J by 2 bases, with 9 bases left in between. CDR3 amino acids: CASSPGQLNTEAFF. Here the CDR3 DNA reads TGTGCCAGCTCACCAGGACAGTTAAACACTGAAGCTTTCTTT.

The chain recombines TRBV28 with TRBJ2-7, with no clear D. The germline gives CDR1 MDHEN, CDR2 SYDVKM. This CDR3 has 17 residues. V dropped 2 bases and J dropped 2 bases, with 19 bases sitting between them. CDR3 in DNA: TGTGCCAGCAGTTTAGCGGTCGGAAAGACCGCGCCCTACGAGCAGTACTTC. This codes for CASSLAVGKTAPYEQYF.

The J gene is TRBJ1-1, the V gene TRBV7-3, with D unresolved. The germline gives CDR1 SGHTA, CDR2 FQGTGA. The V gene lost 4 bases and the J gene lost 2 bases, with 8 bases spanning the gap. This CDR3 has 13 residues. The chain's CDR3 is CASSSNANTEAFF. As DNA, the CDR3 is TGTGCCAGCAGCTCAAATGCCAACACTGAAGCTTTCTTT. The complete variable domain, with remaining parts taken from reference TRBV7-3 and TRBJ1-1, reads GAGVSQTPSNKVTEKGKYVELRCDPISGHTALYWYRQSLGQGPEFLIYFQGTGAADDSGLPNDRFFAVRPEGSVSTLKIQRTERGDSAVYLCASSSNANTEAFFGQGTRLTVV.

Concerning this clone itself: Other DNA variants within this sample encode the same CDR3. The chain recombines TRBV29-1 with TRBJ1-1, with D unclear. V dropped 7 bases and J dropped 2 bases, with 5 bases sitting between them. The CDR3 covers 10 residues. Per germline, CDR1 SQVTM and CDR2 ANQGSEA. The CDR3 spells CSGKNTEAFF. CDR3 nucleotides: TGCAGCGGGAAAAACACTGAAGCTTTCTTT.

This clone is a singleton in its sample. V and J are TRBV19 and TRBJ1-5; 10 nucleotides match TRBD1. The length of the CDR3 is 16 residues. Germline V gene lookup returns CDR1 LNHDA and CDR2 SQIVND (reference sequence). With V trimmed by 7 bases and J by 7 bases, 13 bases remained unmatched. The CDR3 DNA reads TGTGCCAGTAAAGGCATCGGACAGGGGGGATTCCAGCCCCAGCATTTT. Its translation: CASKGIGQGGFQPQHF.

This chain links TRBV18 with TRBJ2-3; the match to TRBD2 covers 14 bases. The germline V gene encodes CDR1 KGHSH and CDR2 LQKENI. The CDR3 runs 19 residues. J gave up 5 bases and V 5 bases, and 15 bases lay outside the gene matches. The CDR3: CASSSDHQGLAGAEDTQYF. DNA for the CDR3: TGTGCCAGCTCATCCGATCACCAGGGACTAGCGGGAGCTGAAGATACGCAGTATTTT.

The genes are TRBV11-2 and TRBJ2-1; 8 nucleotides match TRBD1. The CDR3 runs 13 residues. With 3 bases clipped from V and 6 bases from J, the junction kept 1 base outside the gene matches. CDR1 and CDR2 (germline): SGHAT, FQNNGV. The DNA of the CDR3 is TGTGCCAGCAGCTTGACAGGGGCCAATGAGCAGTTCTTC. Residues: CASSLTGANEQFF.

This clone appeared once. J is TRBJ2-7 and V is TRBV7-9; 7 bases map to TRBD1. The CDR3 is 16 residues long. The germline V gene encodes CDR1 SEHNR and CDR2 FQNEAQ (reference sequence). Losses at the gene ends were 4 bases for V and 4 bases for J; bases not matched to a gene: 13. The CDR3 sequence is CASSWPPGQKQYEQYF. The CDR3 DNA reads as TGTGCCAGCAGCTGGCCCCCGGGACAGAAACAGTACGAGCAGTACTTC.

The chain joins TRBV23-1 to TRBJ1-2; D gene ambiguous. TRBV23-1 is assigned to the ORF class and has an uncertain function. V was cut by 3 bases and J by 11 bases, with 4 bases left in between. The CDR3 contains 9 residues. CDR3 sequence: CASSQGYTF. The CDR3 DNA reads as TGCGCCAGCAGTCAGGGGTACACCTTC.

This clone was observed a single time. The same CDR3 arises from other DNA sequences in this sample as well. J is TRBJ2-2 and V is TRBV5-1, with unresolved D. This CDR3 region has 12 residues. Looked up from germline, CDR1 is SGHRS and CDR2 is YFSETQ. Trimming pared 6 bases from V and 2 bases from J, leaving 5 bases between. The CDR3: CASTLNTGELFF. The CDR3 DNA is TGCGCCAGCACATTAAACACCGGGGAGCTGTTTTTT.

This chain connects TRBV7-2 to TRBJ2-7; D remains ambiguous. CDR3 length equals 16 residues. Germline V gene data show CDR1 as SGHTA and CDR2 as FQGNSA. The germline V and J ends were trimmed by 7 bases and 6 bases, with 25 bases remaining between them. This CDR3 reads CASTQTAGSKGAEQYF. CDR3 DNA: TGTGCCAGCACCCAAACCGCCGGGTCGAAAGGCGCCGAGCAGTACTTC.

CDR3 region: CASRSGTGDNSPLHF. CDR3 coding DNA: TGTGCCAGCAGATCAGGGACGGGAGATAATTCACCCCTCCACTTT. The rearrangement links TRBV7-8 to TRBJ1-6, with D possibly TRBD1 on 5 matching bases. V shed 6 bases and J shed 5 bases, with 14 bases lying between them. The length of the CDR3 is 15 residues. Germline V gene sequence: CDR1 SGHVS, CDR2 FQNEAQ.

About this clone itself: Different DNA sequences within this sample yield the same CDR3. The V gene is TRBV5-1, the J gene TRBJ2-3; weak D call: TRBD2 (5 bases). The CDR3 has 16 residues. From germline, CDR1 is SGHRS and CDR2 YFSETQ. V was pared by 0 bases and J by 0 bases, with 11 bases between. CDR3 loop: CASSLGGVPSTDTQYF. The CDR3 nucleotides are TGCGCCAGCAGCTTGGGGGGAGTCCCCAGCACAGATACGCAGTATTTT.

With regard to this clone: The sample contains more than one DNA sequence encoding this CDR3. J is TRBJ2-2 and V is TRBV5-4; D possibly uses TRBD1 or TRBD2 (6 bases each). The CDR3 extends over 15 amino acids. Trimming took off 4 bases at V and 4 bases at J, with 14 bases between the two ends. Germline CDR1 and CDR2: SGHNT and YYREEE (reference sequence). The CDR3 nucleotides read TGTGCCAGCAGCCCCGGAGGGGGGAGCACCGGGGAGCTGTTTTTT. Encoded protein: CASSPGGGSTGELFF.

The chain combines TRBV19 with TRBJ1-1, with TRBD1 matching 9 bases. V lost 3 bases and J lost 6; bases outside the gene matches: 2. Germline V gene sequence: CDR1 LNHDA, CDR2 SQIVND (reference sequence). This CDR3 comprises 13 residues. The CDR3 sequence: CASSMRTGAEAFF. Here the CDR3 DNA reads TGTGCCAGTAGTATGAGGACAGGGGCTGAAGCTTTCTTT.

In DNA, the CDR3 is TGTGCCAGCAGCGGAATTATCCTGGGGAGTTACGAGCAGTACTTC. Encoded protein: CASSGIILGSYEQYF. This sequence joins TRBV2 and TRBJ2-7; D perhaps matches TRBD2 (5 bases). Per germline, CDR1 SNHLY and CDR2 FYNNEI. The CDR3 runs to 15 residues. Trimming stripped 6 bases from V and 4 bases from J, with 19 bases between.

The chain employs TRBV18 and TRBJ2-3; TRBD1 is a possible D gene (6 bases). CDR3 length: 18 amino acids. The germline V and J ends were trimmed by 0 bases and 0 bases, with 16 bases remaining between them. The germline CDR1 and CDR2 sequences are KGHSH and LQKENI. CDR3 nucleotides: TGTGCCAGCTCACCACCGGGGGCATTTACCCCTAGCACAGATACGCAGTATTTT. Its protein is CASSPPGAFTPSTDTQYF.

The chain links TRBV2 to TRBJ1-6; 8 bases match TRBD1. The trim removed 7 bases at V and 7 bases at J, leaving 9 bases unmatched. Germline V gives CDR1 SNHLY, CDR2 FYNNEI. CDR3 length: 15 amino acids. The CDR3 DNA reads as TGTGCCAGCACTAGAGAGACAGGGGTAAATTCACCCCTCCACTTT. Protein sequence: CASTRETGVNSPLHF.